The present TCR beta chain was sequenced within a study of blood T cell repertoires in COVID-19. The wider study: COVID-19 samples collected from the United States, Italy and Spain covered acute and convalescent phases. The cDNA or gDNA used as material had been derived from T cells, B-cell-depleted T cells, or PBMCs.

The CDR3 is 15 amino acids. Germline loops: CDR1 MNHEY, CDR2 SVGAGI. Trimming at V came to 4 bases and at J to 6 bases, leaving 7 bases not matched to a gene. As handled by the study authors: Reference gene primer amplification gave estimated nucleated cell counts. Repertoires were generated with immunoSEQ multiplex PCR, while TCRdb's copy carries only in-frame clones and drops some. For V, J and clone size, that table is used; D and trimming come from the DNA. The sample comprises 650,000 to 800,000 clones, around 89% of which are singletons, and around 0.3% rests with the top ten. The chain has TRBV6-5 and TRBJ1-3, with 9 bases lining up with TRBD1. Sequenced input: peripheral blood. This TCR came from a woman aged 18-30 years with acute or convalescent COVID-19. This CDR3 is CASSLGQGISNTIYF. The CDR3 nucleotides read TGTGCCAGCAGTTTAGGACAGGGGATATCAAACACCATATATTTT.